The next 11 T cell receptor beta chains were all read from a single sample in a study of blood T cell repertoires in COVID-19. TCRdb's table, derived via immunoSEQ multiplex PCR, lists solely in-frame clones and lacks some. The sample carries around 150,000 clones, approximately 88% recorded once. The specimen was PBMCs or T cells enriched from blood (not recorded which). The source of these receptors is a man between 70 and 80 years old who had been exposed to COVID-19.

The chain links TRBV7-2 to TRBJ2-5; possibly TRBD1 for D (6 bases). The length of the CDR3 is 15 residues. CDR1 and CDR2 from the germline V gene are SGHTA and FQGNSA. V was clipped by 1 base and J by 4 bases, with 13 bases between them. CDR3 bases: TGTGCCAGCAGCTTAGTTTCAGGGGCGGGAGAGACCCAGTACTTC. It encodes CASSLVSGAGETQYF.

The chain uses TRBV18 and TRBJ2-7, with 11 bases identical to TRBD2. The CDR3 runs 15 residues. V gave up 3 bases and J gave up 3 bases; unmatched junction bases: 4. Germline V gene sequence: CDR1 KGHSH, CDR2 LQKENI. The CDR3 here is CASSPPGLADYEQYF. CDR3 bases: TGTGCCAGCTCACCTCCGGGACTAGCGGACTACGAGCAGTACTTC. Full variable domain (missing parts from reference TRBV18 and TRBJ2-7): NAGVMQNPRHLVRRRGQEARLRCSPMKGHSHVYWYRQLPEEGLKFMVYLQKENIIDESGMPKERFSAEFPKEGPSILRIQQVVRGDSAAYFCASSPPGLADYEQYFGPGTRLTVT.

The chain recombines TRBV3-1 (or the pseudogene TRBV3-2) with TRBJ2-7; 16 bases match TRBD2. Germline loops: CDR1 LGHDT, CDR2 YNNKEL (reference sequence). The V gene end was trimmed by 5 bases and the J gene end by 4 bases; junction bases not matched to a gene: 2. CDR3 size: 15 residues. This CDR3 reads CASSWGLAGGYEQYF. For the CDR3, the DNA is TGTGCCAGCAGCTGGGGACTAGCGGGGGGGTACGAGCAGTACTTC.

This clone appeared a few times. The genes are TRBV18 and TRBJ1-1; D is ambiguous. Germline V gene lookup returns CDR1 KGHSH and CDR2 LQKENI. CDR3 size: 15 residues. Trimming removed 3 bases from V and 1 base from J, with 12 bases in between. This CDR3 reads CASSPRTGRNTEAFF. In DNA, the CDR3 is TGTGCCAGCTCACCGCGGACGGGGAGGAACACTGAAGCTTTCTTT. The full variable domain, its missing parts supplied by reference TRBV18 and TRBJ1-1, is NAGVMQNPRHLVRRRGQEARLRCSPMKGHSHVYWYRQLPEEGLKFMVYLQKENIIDESGMPKERFSAEFPKEGPSILRIQQVVRGDSAAYFCASSPRTGRNTEAFFGQGTRLTVV.

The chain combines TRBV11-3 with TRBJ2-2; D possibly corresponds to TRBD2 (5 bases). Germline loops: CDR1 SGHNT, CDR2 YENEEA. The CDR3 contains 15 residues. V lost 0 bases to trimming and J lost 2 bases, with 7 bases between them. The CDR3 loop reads CASSLEGLNTGELFF. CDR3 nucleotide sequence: TGTGCCAGCAGCTTAGAAGGACTCAACACCGGGGAGCTGTTTTTT.

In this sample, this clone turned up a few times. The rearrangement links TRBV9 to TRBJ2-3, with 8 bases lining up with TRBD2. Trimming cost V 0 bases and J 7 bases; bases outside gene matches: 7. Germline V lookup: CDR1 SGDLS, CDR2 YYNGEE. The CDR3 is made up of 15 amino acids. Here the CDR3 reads CASSVGPAGVYTQYF. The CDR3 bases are TGTGCCAGCAGCGTAGGTCCAGCGGGAGTATATACGCAGTATTTT.

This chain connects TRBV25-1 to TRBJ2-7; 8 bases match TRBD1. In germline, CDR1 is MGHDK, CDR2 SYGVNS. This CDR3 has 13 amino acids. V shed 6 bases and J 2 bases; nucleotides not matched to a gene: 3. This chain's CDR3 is CASRRQGTYEQYF. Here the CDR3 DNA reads TGTGCCAGCAGAAGACAGGGGACCTACGAGCAGTACTTC.

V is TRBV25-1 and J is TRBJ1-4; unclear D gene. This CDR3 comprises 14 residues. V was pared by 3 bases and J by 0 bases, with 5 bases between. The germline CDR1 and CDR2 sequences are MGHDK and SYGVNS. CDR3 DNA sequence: TGTGCCAGCAGTGATAGAACAACTAATGAAAAACTGTTTTTT. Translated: CASSDRTTNEKLFF.

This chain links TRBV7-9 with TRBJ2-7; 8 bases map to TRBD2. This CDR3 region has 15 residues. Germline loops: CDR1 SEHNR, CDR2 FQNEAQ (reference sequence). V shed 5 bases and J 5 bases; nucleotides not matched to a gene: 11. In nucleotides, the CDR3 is TGTGCCAGCAGCCCCGCGGGAGGAAGAATCGACGAGCAGTACTTC. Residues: CASSPAGGRIDEQYF.

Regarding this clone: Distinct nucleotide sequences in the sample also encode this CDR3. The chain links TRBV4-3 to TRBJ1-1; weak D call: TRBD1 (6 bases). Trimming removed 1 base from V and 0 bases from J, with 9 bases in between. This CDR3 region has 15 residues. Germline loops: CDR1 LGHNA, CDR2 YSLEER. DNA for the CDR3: TGCGCCAGCAGCCAAGGGGACACCCTGAACACTGAAGCTTTCTTT. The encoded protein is CASSQGDTLNTEAFF.

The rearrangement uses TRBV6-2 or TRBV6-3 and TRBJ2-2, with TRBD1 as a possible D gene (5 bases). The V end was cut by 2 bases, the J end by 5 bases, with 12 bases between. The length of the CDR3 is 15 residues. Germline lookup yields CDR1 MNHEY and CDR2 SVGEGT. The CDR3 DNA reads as TGTGCCAGCAGTTACATTCCGCCAGGGACCGGGGAGCTGTTTTTT. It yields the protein CASSYIPPGTGELFF.